Listed below are T cell receptor beta chains from one sample, sequenced in a study of cytomegalovirus exposure and HLA in healthy donors. Assay: immunoSEQ multiplex PCR; the TCRdb copy retains only in-frame clones and omits some. This sample carries 150,000 or so clones, 65% to 85% of them seen once, and the ten largest clones take roughly 2.8%. Sequencing was carried out using PBMCs. The receptors stem from a man aged 18 to 35 in good health and CMV-seronegative. The CDR3 runs from the conserved cysteine through the conserved F or W. Each record gives: D gene, V gene, clone size, J gene, CDR3 DNA, CDR3 protein. D genes are given only for firm matches. Only part of the rows carry a size: once, few, many, or a class if the clone is expanded.

d_gene: TRBD2
v_gene: TRBV7-6
abundance: NA
j_gene: TRBJ2-7
CDR3nt: TGTGCCAGCAGCGGGGGACTAAACTACGAGCAGTACTTC
CDR3aa: CASSGGLNYEQYF

d_gene: NA
v_gene: TRBV7-2
abundance: few
j_gene: TRBJ2-1
CDR3nt: TGTGCCAGCAGCTCCAGCTCCTACAATGAGCAGTTCTTC
CDR3aa: CASSSSSYNEQFF

d_gene: TRBD1
v_gene: TRBV7-8
abundance: NA
j_gene: TRBJ2-7
CDR3nt: TGTGCCAGCTCGAACCCCGGGACAGGGGATTACGAGCAGTACTTC
CDR3aa: CASSNPGTGDYEQYF

d_gene: TRBD2
v_gene: TRBV4-2
abundance: few
j_gene: TRBJ2-3
CDR3nt: TGTGCCAGCAGCCAAGAAGCGGGGGGGCCAGATACGCAGTATTTT
CDR3aa: CASSQEAGGPDTQYF

d_gene: TRBD1
v_gene: TRBV4-1
abundance: NA
j_gene: TRBJ2-2
CDR3nt: TGCGCCAGCCGGGACAGTAACACCGGGGAGCTGTTTTTT
CDR3aa: CASRDSNTGELFF

d_gene: TRBD1
v_gene: TRBV5-6
abundance: NA
j_gene: TRBJ2-4
CDR3nt: TGTGCCAGCAGCCCAGGGGGTGACAAAAACATTCAGTACTTC
CDR3aa: CASSPGGDKNIQYF

d_gene: TRBD2
v_gene: TRBV7-9
abundance: once
j_gene: TRBJ2-3
CDR3nt: TGTGCCAGCAGCAGGGGACTAGCGGGGATCCAAAGTACAGATACGCAGTATTTT
CDR3aa: CASSRGLAGIQSTDTQYF

d_gene: NA
v_gene: TRBV4-2
abundance: NA
j_gene: TRBJ2-6
CDR3nt: TGTGCCAGCAGCCAAGATTGGACGTATTTCTCCTCTGGGGCCAACGGCCTGACTTTC
CDR3aa: CASSQDWTYFSSGANGLTF

d_gene: NA
v_gene: TRBV2
abundance: NA
j_gene: TRBJ2-7
CDR3nt: TGTGCCAGCAGTGAAGCACCGTATAGCTACGAGCAGTACTTC
CDR3aa: CASSEAPYSYEQYF

d_gene: NA
v_gene: TRBV30
abundance: NA
j_gene: TRBJ1-6
CDR3nt: TGTGCCTGGAGTGTACTCCGACAGCATAATTCACCCCTCCACTTT
CDR3aa: CAWSVLRQHNSPLHF

d_gene: NA
v_gene: TRBV6-6
abundance: NA
j_gene: TRBJ1-1
CDR3nt: TGTGCCAGCACGCTAAGATCGGGGGCTGAAGCTTTCTTT
CDR3aa: CASTLRSGAEAFF

d_gene: NA
v_gene: TRBV18
abundance: NA
j_gene: TRBJ1-1
CDR3nt: TGTGCCAGCTCAGACTCCCGGAGTGAAGCTTTCTTT
CDR3aa: CASSDSRSEAFF

d_gene: NA
v_gene: TRBV6-5
abundance: NA
j_gene: TRBJ2-4
CDR3nt: TGTGCCAGCAGTCGGGGGGCCACCGCCAAAAACATTCAGTACTTC
CDR3aa: CASSRGATAKNIQYF

d_gene: TRBD1
v_gene: TRBV6-6
abundance: NA
j_gene: TRBJ1-2
CDR3nt: TGTGCCAGCAGTTTCGTGACAGGGTCGGGAGGCTACACCTTC
CDR3aa: CASSFVTGSGGYTF

d_gene: TRBD1
v_gene: TRBV6-6
abundance: NA
j_gene: TRBJ1-2
CDR3nt: TGTGCCAGCAGACCGGGACAGGGTTTATATGGCTACACCTTC
CDR3aa: CASRPGQGLYGYTF

d_gene: NA
v_gene: TRBV28
abundance: once
j_gene: TRBJ1-6
CDR3nt: TGTGCCAGCTTCGTCACGGGTGGTAATTCACCCCTCCACTTT
CDR3aa: CASFVTGGNSPLHF

d_gene: TRBD1
v_gene: TRBV4-2
abundance: NA
j_gene: TRBJ2-7
CDR3nt: TGTGCCAGCAGCCAAGATCTCGGGACAGAGAACGGGAACGAGCAGTACTTC
CDR3aa: CASSQDLGTENGNEQYF

d_gene: TRBD2
v_gene: TRBV5-4
abundance: NA
j_gene: TRBJ2-1
CDR3nt: TGTGCCAGCACCCGGAAGGGGCGGGGGGGGTACAATGAGCAGTTCTTC
CDR3aa: CASTRKGRGGYNEQFF

d_gene: NA
v_gene: TRBV29-1
abundance: NA
j_gene: TRBJ2-5
CDR3nt: TGCAGCCCTGAAAGCCAGGCCCGGGGGACCCAGTACTTC
CDR3aa: CSPESQARGTQYF

d_gene: NA
v_gene: TRBV27
abundance: NA
j_gene: TRBJ1-2
CDR3nt: TGTGCCAGCAGTCCGTACAGCACAAGTGGCTACACCTTC
CDR3aa: CASSPYSTSGYTF